The next 32 T cell receptor beta chains were all read from a single sample in a study of blood T cell repertoires in COVID-19. The method was immunoSEQ multiplex PCR; TCRdb's version includes in-frame clones alone and lacks a portion of them. The sample has 85,000 to 100,000 clones; about three quarters are singletons. Source material: peripheral blood. These receptors all stem from a man in his forties or fifties who had recovered from COVID-19.

The CDR3 nucleotides are TGTGCCAGCAGCCAAGATCGCATAGCCGGGGATGAGCAGTTCTTC. As protein: CASSQDRIAGDEQFF. The chain uses TRBV4-2 and TRBJ2-1; D possibly corresponds to TRBD2 (5 bases). Germline V gene data show CDR1 as LGHNA and CDR2 as YNFKEQ. The germline V and J ends were trimmed by 0 bases and 8 bases, with 14 bases remaining between them. The CDR3 extends over 15 amino acids.

This clone was counted a single time. The V call is TRBV6-5, the J call TRBJ2-7, with TRBD2 identical over 14 bases. The trim removed 2 bases at V and 6 bases at J, leaving 6 bases unmatched. CDR1 is MNHEY, CDR2 SVGAGI, per germline. CDR3 size: 16 residues. The CDR3 region is CASSYRLAGGKPEQYF. CDR3 in DNA: TGTGCCAGCAGTTACAGACTAGCGGGGGGGAAACCCGAGCAGTACTTC.

The chain employs TRBV4-2 and TRBJ1-2, with a weak D call TRBD1 (5 bases). V lost 0 bases, J lost 2 bases, and 7 bases lay in between. The CDR3 totals 14 residues. The V gene's germline CDR1 is LGHNA and CDR2 YNFKEQ. CDR3 protein: CASSQDQGNYGYTF. The CDR3 DNA is TGTGCCAGCAGCCAAGACCAGGGAAACTATGGCTACACCTTC.

The chain recombines TRBV27 with TRBJ2-1; 8 bases fit TRBD1. V gave up 4 bases and J gave up 2 bases; unmatched junction bases: 7. Germline CDR1 reads MNHEY; CDR2 reads SMNVEV (reference sequence). This CDR3 comprises 16 residues. CDR3 loop: CASSSKDREPYNEQFF. The CDR3 coding sequence is TGTGCCAGCAGTTCCAAGGACAGGGAGCCCTACAATGAGCAGTTCTTC.

The chain recombines TRBV5-1 with TRBJ1-1, with TRBD1 matching over 7 bases. V was clipped by 3 bases and J by 1 base; unmatched bases: 3. The CDR3 is 14 amino acids. Germline CDR1 reads SGHRS; CDR2 reads YFSETQ. The CDR3 region has the DNA TGCGCCAGCAGCTCCCAGGGGGGGAACACTGAAGCTTTCTTT. It translates to CASSSQGGNTEAFF. The variable domain in full, with the rest retrieved from reference TRBV5-1 and TRBJ1-1, is KAGVTQTPRYLIKTRGQQVTLSCSPISGHRSVSWYQQTPGQGLQFLFEYFSETQRNKGNFPGRFSGRQFSNSRSEMNVSTLELGDSALYLCASSSQGGNTEAFFGQGTRLTVV.

The V and J genes are TRBV5-1 and TRBJ2-5; 12 nucleotides agree with TRBD2. Trimming at V came to 4 bases and at J to 1 base, leaving 11 bases not matched to a gene. The CDR3 has 18 amino acids. Germline loops: CDR1 SGHRS, CDR2 YFSETQ. The CDR3 sequence: CASSGRLLAGGSQETQYF. DNA for the CDR3: TGCGCCAGCAGCGGTCGCTTACTAGCGGGAGGATCCCAAGAGACCCAGTACTTC.

This clone turned up a few times. The J gene is TRBJ1-6, the V gene TRBV5-5, with D unresolved. The V end lost 2 bases, the J end lost 11 bases, and 8 bases lay between the germline ends. The germline gives CDR1 SGHKS, CDR2 YYEKEE (reference sequence). The CDR3 runs to 12 residues. Here the CDR3 DNA reads TGTGCCAGCAGCTTTAGACAACCACCCCTCCACTTT. Protein sequence: CASSFRQPPLHF.

In this sample, this clone turned up once. The chain employs TRBV27 and TRBJ2-3; D is perhaps TRBD2 (5 bases). The CDR3 sequence is 13 residues long. Germline assignment: CDR1 MNHEY and CDR2 SMNVEV (reference sequence). V lost 4 bases and J lost 7, with 12 bases in between. This chain's CDR3 is CASSSGVGNTQYF. DNA of the CDR3: TGTGCCAGCAGTTCCGGGGTGGGGAATACGCAGTATTTT.

This clone has a handful of counts. The rearrangement joins TRBV21-1 to TRBJ2-7; the table's D call, TRBD2, was not checked against the DNA. TRBV21-1 is a known pseudogene. CDR3 length: 13 residues. The CDR3 nucleotides read TGTGCCAGCAGCCCCCCTTCCTTCTACGAGCAGTACTTC. It specifies CASSPPSFYEQYF.

This clone occurred once. The rearrangement links TRBV11-2 to TRBJ1-1; a possible D gene is TRBD1 (6 bases). V lost 5 bases, J lost 1 base, and 17 bases lay in between. This CDR3 is 16 amino acids long. Germline V gene sequence: CDR1 SGHAT, CDR2 FQNNGV. The CDR3 coding sequence is TGTGCCAGCAGCCTCTACAAGGGACAAAAGAACACTGAAGCTTTCTTT. This codes for CASSLYKGQKNTEAFF.

This clone came up a few times. V is TRBV6-2 or TRBV6-3 and J is TRBJ2-3, with D possibly TRBD2 on 5 matching bases. There are 14 residues in the CDR3. V lost 2 bases, J lost 6 bases, and 12 bases lay in between. Germline-derived CDR1 and CDR2 are MNHEY and SVGEGT. The DNA for the CDR3 is TGTGCCAGCAGTTACGGCTGGTCGGGGGATACGCAGTATTTT. It codes for CASSYGWSGDTQYF.

The genes are TRBV6-5 and TRBJ1-1, with 7 bases identical to TRBD1. Germline CDR1 is MNHEY and CDR2 is SVGAGI. The CDR3 covers 15 residues. With V trimmed by 8 bases and J by 6 bases, 15 bases remained unmatched. CDR3 coding DNA: TGTGCCAGCGCTCCCGTCTGGGACAGAGTCGCTGAAGCTTTCTTT. Protein sequence: CASAPVWDRVAEAFF.

This chain uses TRBV7-3 with TRBJ2-7; 9 positions match TRBD1. CDR3 size: 16 residues. Germline lookup yields CDR1 SGHTA and CDR2 FQGTGA. Trimming at V came to 1 base and at J to 0 bases, leaving 4 bases not matched to a gene. The CDR3 spells CASSLSGTGRSYEQYF. The DNA for the CDR3 is TGTGCCAGCAGCTTAAGCGGGACAGGGCGCTCCTACGAGCAGTACTTC.

This sequence joins TRBV12-3 or TRBV12-4 and TRBJ1-5; D remains ambiguous. V lost 3 bases, J lost 6 bases, and 6 bases lay in between. The CDR3 is 12 residues long. In DNA, the CDR3 is TGTGCCAGCAGTTTTAGAGGTCAGCCCCAGCATTTT. This sequence encodes CASSFRGQPQHF.

This clone was counted a single time. The rearrangement uses TRBV5-6 and TRBJ1-6, with TRBD1 matching over 9 bases. CDR3 length equals 14 residues. The J segment lost 14 bases and the V segment lost 4 bases, leaving 10 bases of the junction unmatched. Germline V gene data show CDR1 as SGHDT and CDR2 as YYEEEE. For the CDR3, the DNA is TGTGCCAGCAGCAGGGACAGGGCCTGGGAGGCCCTCCACTTT. It encodes CASSRDRAWEALHF.

This clone was detected only once. The chain has TRBV10-1 and TRBJ1-5, with a possible D match to TRBD1 (5 bases). The V end lost 8 bases, the J end lost 11 bases, and 19 bases lay between the germline ends. Germline CDR1 and CDR2: WNHNN and SYGVQD (reference sequence). The CDR3 is 13 amino acids. The CDR3 spells CASSDSRQGAQHF. CDR3 DNA: TGCGCCAGCTCCGACAGTAGGCAAGGGGCCCAGCATTTT.

This clone was seen a single time. V usage is TRBV4-3 and J usage is TRBJ1-2; D is possibly TRBD1 (6 bases). The CDR3 spans 15 residues. Between the trimmed V and J ends, which lost 0 bases and 7 bases, there was a span of 15 bases. The V gene's germline CDR1 is LGHNA and CDR2 YSLEER. CDR3 loop: CASSQEVTQGSGYTF. CDR3 nucleotides: TGCGCCAGCAGCCAAGAAGTTACACAGGGTTCTGGCTACACCTTC.

The chain employs TRBV27 and TRBJ1-2; TRBD1 aligns across 9 bases. CDR3 length: 15 amino acids. The V gene end was trimmed by 4 bases and the J gene end by 2 bases; junction bases not matched to a gene: 5. CDR1 is MNHEY and CDR2 is SMNVEV in the germline V gene (reference sequence). The CDR3 coding sequence is TGTGCCAGCAGTTCCGCCGGGACAGGGAACTATGGCTACACCTTC. This gives the protein CASSSAGTGNYGYTF.

The J gene is TRBJ2-5, the V gene TRBV6-5; D not certain. CDR3 length equals 15 residues. Germline V gene data show CDR1 as MNHEY and CDR2 as SVGAGI. The V end was cut by 0 bases, the J end by 5 bases, with 13 bases between. CDR3 in amino acids: CASSYSALPTETQYF. In DNA, the CDR3 is TGTGCCAGCAGTTACTCCGCCCTCCCGACTGAGACCCAGTACTTC.

V usage is TRBV14 and J usage is TRBJ2-1, with TRBD2 matching over 12 bases. Germline loops: CDR1 SGHDN, CDR2 FVKESK. The CDR3 is made up of 18 amino acids. V trimming: 4 bases; J trimming: 0 bases; junction bases outside the gene matches: 7. CDR3 amino acids: CASSRPETSGSSYNEQFF. The CDR3 nucleotides read TGTGCCAGCAGCCGCCCTGAGACTAGCGGGAGCTCCTACAATGAGCAGTTCTTC.

A single count supports this clone. The V gene is TRBV3-1 (or the pseudogene TRBV3-2), the J gene TRBJ2-1; TRBD2 matches at 11 bases. V shed 0 bases, J shed 7 bases, and the junction held 11 bases outside the gene matches. The CDR3 extends over 18 amino acids. The germline gives CDR1 LGHDT, CDR2 YNNKEL (reference sequence). The CDR3 DNA reads TGTGCCAGCAGCCAAGAGGTCCGCTGGTCTAGCGGGAGGAATGAGCAGTTCTTC. It encodes CASSQEVRWSSGRNEQFF.

The J gene is TRBJ2-1, the V gene TRBV11-3, with 12 bases matching TRBD2. CDR3 length: 14 residues. From germline, CDR1 is SGHNT and CDR2 YENEEA. With V trimmed by 5 bases and J by 16 bases, 12 bases remained unmatched. For the CDR3, the DNA is TGTGCCAGCAGCCCCGGGGCTAGCGGGGGGGTTACATTCTTC. Protein sequence: CASSPGASGGVTFF.

The chain recombines TRBV19 with TRBJ1-2; no clear D. Germline V gives CDR1 LNHDA, CDR2 SQIVND (reference sequence). The CDR3 runs 13 residues. Trimming stripped 3 bases from V and 3 bases from J, with 8 bases between. The CDR3 DNA follows: TGTGCCAGTAGTATTGAGAGTTACTATGGCTACACCTTC. Translating gives CASSIESYYGYTF.

This chain uses TRBV18 with TRBJ1-5; 8 bases line up with TRBD1. The CDR3 is made up of 15 amino acids. From germline, CDR1 is KGHSH and CDR2 LQKENI. The trim removed 3 bases at V and 6 bases at J, leaving 7 bases unmatched. The CDR3 nucleotides read TGTGCCAGCTCACCGGGGACAGGCGGGGGTCAGCCCCAGCATTTT. It translates to CASSPGTGGGQPQHF.

The CDR3 DNA reads TGTGCCAGCAGTTTATCGGGACAGGGGTCCTATAATTCACCCCTCCACTTT. It codes for CASSLSGQGSYNSPLHF. This chain joins TRBV27 and TRBJ1-6, with 10 positions matching TRBD1. The ends lost 0 bases at V and 1 base at J; junction bases unmatched: 0. The CDR3 covers 17 residues. Looked up from germline, CDR1 is MNHEY and CDR2 is SMNVEV (reference sequence).

The chain joins TRBV5-1 to TRBJ2-3, with D perhaps TRBD1 (5 bases). The ends were cut back, 0 bases at V and 2 bases at J, with 10 bases in the middle. There are 15 residues in the CDR3. Germline lookup yields CDR1 SGHRS and CDR2 YFSETQ. In DNA form, the CDR3 reads TGCGCCAGCAGCTTGGGGACAACTTACACAGATACGCAGTATTTT. Protein product: CASSLGTTYTDTQYF.

The chain combines TRBV6-5 with TRBJ2-7; 8 nucleotides align to TRBD1. Losses at the gene ends were 7 bases for V and 4 bases for J; bases not matched to a gene: 9. This CDR3 comprises 14 residues. Germline values: CDR1 MNHEY, CDR2 SVGAGI. The chain's CDR3 is CASTPGTGRYEQYF. The CDR3 DNA reads TGTGCCAGCACCCCCGGGACAGGAAGATACGAGCAGTACTTC.

The V gene is TRBV18, the J gene TRBJ2-2; D is perhaps TRBD2 (5 bases). Per the germline V gene, CDR1 is KGHSH and CDR2 is LQKENI. The CDR3 consists of 15 residues. The V end was cut by 2 bases, the J end by 7 bases, with 14 bases between. The CDR3 sequence: CASSPTTSSNGELFF. Written as DNA, the CDR3 is TGTGCCAGCTCACCAACCACGTCTAGCAACGGGGAGCTGTTTTTT.

J is TRBJ1-6 and V is TRBV6-2 or TRBV6-3, with a tentative D call TRBD1 (5 bases). Germline values: CDR1 MNHEY, CDR2 SVGEGT. Deletions cut 6 bases from V and 6 bases from J, with 12 bases between. The CDR3 loop spans 14 amino acids. CDR3 in amino acids: CASSMTEFNSPLHF. In DNA, the CDR3 is TGTGCCAGCAGCATGACAGAGTTTAATTCACCCCTCCACTTT.

This chain joins TRBV6-5 and TRBJ2-7; TRBD1 agrees at 7 bases. The CDR3 covers 14 residues. The V and J ends lost 6 bases and 6 bases, in that order; junction bases with no gene match: 11. The germline V gene encodes CDR1 MNHEY and CDR2 SVGAGI. The CDR3 reads CASRRDRDRLEQYF. Here the CDR3 DNA reads TGTGCCAGCAGGAGAGACAGGGATCGTCTCGAGCAGTACTTC.

V gene TRBV6-5 combines with J gene TRBJ1-4; TRBD1 is a possible D gene (6 bases). CDR1 is MNHEY, CDR2 SVGAGI, per germline. Trimming took off 8 bases at V and 0 bases at J, with 13 bases between the two ends. There are 15 residues in the CDR3. This CDR3 reads CASQVSGATNEKLFF. The CDR3 region has the DNA TGTGCCAGCCAGGTTTCAGGGGCAACTAATGAAAAACTGTTTTTT.

This chain links TRBV11-2 with TRBJ1-5; D is unclear. Germline V lookup: CDR1 SGHAT, CDR2 FQNNGV. Trimming took 2 bases from V and 5 from J, leaving 13 bases between them. This CDR3 has 15 residues. The CDR3: CASSLTGSNDQPQHF. Written as DNA, the CDR3 is TGTGCCAGCAGCTTAACCGGGTCCAACGATCAGCCCCAGCATTTT.